The source of this TCR beta chain is a study of T cells in tumors after PD-1 blockade. About the research overall: Blood samples averaged around 100,000 templates (range roughly 24,000-290,000) and 35,000 to 40,000 unique clonotypes.

Worth noting for this clone: Its cognate antigen is unknown.

The CDR3 covers 16 residues. V dropped 4 bases and J dropped 0 bases, with 13 bases sitting between them. Germline CDR1 MGHRA, CDR2 YSYEKL. Sequencing was performed with immunoSEQ multiplex PCR; in TCRdb, only in-frame clones are kept and a portion is missing. The sample consists of about 16,000 clones, 82% of them appearing once. Points from the study as a whole: Some novel exhausted tumor clones appeared in pre-treatment blood, suggesting peripheral recruitment.

The source material was PBMCs, sampled after anti-PD-1 treatment. The chain links TRBV4-1 to TRBJ1-5, with D uncertain. The clonotype was recovered from a human donor with basal cell carcinoma. The CDR3 bases are TGCGCCAGCAGCCCCGAAGCATTTGTTAGCAATCAGCCCCAGCATTTT. Translating gives CASSPEAFVSNQPQHF.